Listed below are T cell receptor beta chains from one sample, sequenced in a study of identical twins. TCRdb passed the 5' RACE reads through MiXCR, listing each CDR3 protein once. The table shows roughly 230,000 distinct CDR3 sequences, with around 8% occurring only once. These data were also filed under a second study, of yellow fever vaccine responses in identical twins.

Sequenced: CD8+ T cells sorted from blood. Source of these receptors: a woman between 18 and 29 years old in good health. CDR3s include the opening cysteine and the closing phenylalanine or tryptophan. The D gene is left open where the match is weak. Some rows have no size entry. The others give once, few or many, or a class for an expanded clone.

D: -
V: TRBV2
size: many
J: TRBJ2-6
CDR3: CASSGPSGANVLTF

D: -
V: TRBV11-2
size: -
J: TRBJ2-1
CDR3: CASSLGQDYNEQFF

D: -
V: TRBV14
size: many
J: TRBJ1-2
CDR3: CASSQGGQELYYGYTF

D: TRBD1
V: TRBV9
size: -
J: TRBJ1-4
CDR3: CASSGSGTGEEKLFF

D: -
V: TRBV7-2
size: few
J: TRBJ2-5
CDR3: CASSKGAGPQETQYF

D: -
V: TRBV6-1
size: -
J: TRBJ2-7
CDR3: CASGRFPKGLATEQYF

D: TRBD1
V: TRBV15
size: many
J: TRBJ2-3
CDR3: CATSRVAPGQEFDTQYF

D: -
V: TRBV24-1
size: many
J: TRBJ2-1
CDR3: CATSDYAGYNEQFF

D: TRBD1
V: TRBV5-6
size: few
J: TRBJ2-1
CDR3: CASSPGQGFYNEQFF

D: -
V: TRBV5-1
size: -
J: TRBJ1-1
CDR3: CASSSGLADTEAFF

D: -
V: TRBV27
size: -
J: TRBJ1-2
CDR3: CASSRLGEGYTF

D: -
V: TRBV10-2
size: -
J: TRBJ1-3
CDR3: CASSPPTGSGNTIYF

D: TRBD1
V: TRBV7-2
size: -
J: TRBJ2-3
CDR3: CASSLLTGVGDTQYF

D: TRBD1
V: TRBV19
size: few
J: TRBJ2-7
CDR3: CATSTGTALPYEQYF

D: TRBD2
V: TRBV7-9
size: many
J: TRBJ2-3
CDR3: CASSPPGGTHTDTQYF

D: -
V: TRBV12-3/TRBV12-4
size: -
J: TRBJ2-2
CDR3: CASSRLQTGTTGELFF

D: TRBD2
V: TRBV9
size: many
J: TRBJ2-1
CDR3: CASSVTLAGGDEQFF

D: -
V: TRBV7-2
size: few
J: TRBJ2-7
CDR3: CASSLGIGSPYEQYF

D: TRBD1
V: TRBV10-3
size: many
J: TRBJ2-7
CDR3: CAIKGGQGNEQYF

D: -
V: TRBV6-5
size: -
J: TRBJ2-7
CDR3: CASSCTWAGVRDEQYF

D: -
V: TRBV4-1
size: many
J: TRBJ2-5
CDR3: CASSQEAGTQETQYF

D: TRBD2
V: TRBV20-1
size: few
J: TRBJ2-1
CDR3: CSADQAWTSGSSYNEQFF

D: -
V: TRBV5-6
size: -
J: TRBJ2-2
CDR3: CASSLDLRDNTGELFF

D: -
V: TRBV6-5
size: -
J: TRBJ2-1
CDR3: CASSYAVSATYNEQFF

D: -
V: TRBV9
size: few
J: TRBJ2-7
CDR3: CASSVAGNNYEQYF

D: TRBD1
V: TRBV12-3/TRBV12-4
size: many
J: TRBJ1-4
CDR3: CASSPRDRGFEKLFF

D: -
V: TRBV20-1
size: many
J: TRBJ1-1
CDR3: CSARPGDTEAFF

D: TRBD1
V: TRBV5-5
size: few
J: TRBJ1-6
CDR3: CASRNGTVNSPLHF

D: TRBD1
V: TRBV27
size: -
J: TRBJ2-7
CDR3: CASSLGDRYEQYF

D: -
V: TRBV10-3
size: -
J: TRBJ2-1
CDR3: CAISIAGDEQFF

D: -
V: TRBV15
size: -
J: TRBJ2-3
CDR3: CATSRDYATDTQYF

D: -
V: TRBV5-4
size: -
J: TRBJ1-6
CDR3: CASSWWGGPLHF

D: -
V: TRBV6-5
size: few
J: TRBJ1-1
CDR3: CASSSLGGGTEAFF

D: -
V: TRBV9
size: few
J: TRBJ2-5
CDR3: CASSAGRYQETQYF